This T cell receptor beta chain came from a study of CD8 T cells in ankylosing spondylitis (dated by TCRdb to the late 2010s). Regarding the complete study: The study set out to find disease-linked TCR variants by profiling T cell receptor beta repertoires in ankylosing spondylitis patients and healthy donors. The whole study cohort included some 100 healthy donors and about two dozen ankylosing spondylitis patients. Samples of peripheral blood were taken, and for ankylosing spondylitis patients, synovial fluid was collected as well.

Paper-wide results and their limitations: In peripheral blood, the disease-linked clones were found at relatively low frequencies and had a CD8+ phenotype. Some TCR beta motif variants had previously been reported in synovial fluid and blood of reactive arthritis patients, which suggested common disease-initiation mechanisms. A TCR beta motif made up of several highly homologous amino acid variants appeared to be characteristic of blood from ankylosing spondylitis patients. According to the report, matched synovial fluid samples from ankylosing spondylitis patients were significantly enriched for the disease-linked clones.

V is pared back by 4 bases and J by 4 bases, with 18 bases lying between the germline termini. From a lookup of the germline V gene (reference sequence), CDR1 and CDR2 are DFQATT and SNEGSKA. Including the terminal cysteine and phenylalanine, the CDR3 comprises 15 residues. Left in the record is the CDR3 DNA by itself, 45 bases read in frame from the first base. This clonotype was observed at least ten times. Its cognate antigen has yet to be identified. No per-base quality is available; no much larger clone lies one base away. Sequencing took place on an Illumina HiSeq 2500. TCR beta libraries were prepared by quantitative 5'-RACE with molecular barcodes. On the authors' methods: A new computational method, built on a probabilistic model of VDJ rearrangement, was used to identify disease-linked TCR variants. In-frame beta chains were kept once TCRdb had trimmed the public reads at Q25 with fastp and called clones with MiXCR. Each CDR3 protein gets just one entry, which takes the most common genes and DNA from the rows behind it. The V and J calls reflect TCRdb's pipeline rather than the authors' work. The sample table lists fewer than 550,000 distinct CDR3 sequences, approximately 5.3% of them with a count of one. The ten top clones hold approximately 4% of the sample.

The chain was built from TRBV20-1 and TRBJ2-3; the D gene is perhaps TRBD1 or TRBD2, each of them matching over 5 bases. The clonotype originates from a male donor with ankylosing spondylitis. The sequenced material came from blood, either unsorted or a sorted T cell fraction (not recorded which). The nucleotides are TGCAGTGCTATTAACCAACGCCAGGGACCAGATACGCAGTATTTT. This codes for CSAINQRQGPDTQYF.